A single sample is the source of the 21 T cell receptor beta chains below, sequenced in a study of blood T cell repertoires in COVID-19. Sequenced by immunoSEQ multiplex PCR; TCRdb stores in-frame clones only, minus some. This sample has about 130,000 clones; about 89% occur once, and the top ten carry less than 4.5%. The sample was peripheral blood. The receptors shown here come from a woman aged 60 to 75 with acute or convalescent COVID-19.

V gene TRBV19 combines with J gene TRBJ1-4; tentatively, D is TRBD1 (6 bases). Trimming shortened V by 7 bases and J by 7 bases, and 19 bases separated the two germline ends. The CDR3 runs 15 residues. The V gene's germline CDR1 is LNHDA and CDR2 SQIVND (reference sequence). CDR3 nucleotide sequence: TGTGCCAGTACCCAAAGGGGGGGTGGCTCTGAAAAACTGTTTTTT. Translation: CASTQRGGGSEKLFF.

This clone was seen just once. The chain has TRBV10-1 and TRBJ2-1; 8 nucleotides line up with TRBD2. This CDR3 contains 16 residues. Per germline, CDR1 WNHNN and CDR2 SYGVQD (reference sequence). The V and J ends lost 6 bases and 12 bases, in that order; junction bases with no gene match: 19. CDR3 loop: CASREGLGDSLAAQFF. The CDR3 DNA reads TGCGCCAGCAGGGAGGGACTAGGCGACTCGCTAGCTGCGCAGTTCTTC.

The rearrangement joins TRBV6-5 to TRBJ2-7; tentatively, D is TRBD2 (5 bases). Germline lookup yields CDR1 MNHEY and CDR2 SVGAGI. With 8 bases removed from V and 6 bases from J, the gap between germline ends came to 17 bases. The CDR3 is made up of 13 amino acids. CDR3 in amino acids: CASGRPGRGEQYF. Here the CDR3 DNA reads TGTGCCAGCGGTCGCCCGGGCCGGGGCGAGCAGTACTTC.

This rearrangement joins TRBV7-9 to TRBJ1-2, with 8 bases matching TRBD1. Germline trimming cut 5 bases from V and 4 bases from J; bases unmatched to any gene: 12. Germline CDR1 and CDR2: SEHNR and FQNEAQ (reference sequence). The CDR3 spans 16 residues. CDR3 region: CASSLSGGQGLYGYTF. As DNA, the CDR3 is TGTGCCAGCAGCCTCAGCGGAGGACAGGGCCTCTATGGCTACACCTTC.

The J gene is TRBJ2-3, the V gene TRBV18, with D tentatively TRBD2 (5 bases). This CDR3 region has 16 residues. Per germline, CDR1 KGHSH and CDR2 LQKENI. V lost 1 base and J 0 bases, leaving 11 bases between the germline ends. The CDR3 coding sequence is TGTGCCAGCTCACCACGTCCGGGAACTAGCACAGATACGCAGTATTTT. It encodes CASSPRPGTSTDTQYF. The full variable domain, its missing parts supplied by reference TRBV18 and TRBJ2-3, is NAGVMQNPRHLVRRRGQEARLRCSPMKGHSHVYWYRQLPEEGLKFMVYLQKENIIDESGMPKERFSAEFPKEGPSILRIQQVVRGDSAAYFCASSPRPGTSTDTQYFGPGTRLTVL.

The chain has TRBV18 and TRBJ1-3; D is possibly TRBD1 (5 bases). CDR1 is KGHSH and CDR2 is LQKENI in the germline V gene. V lost 2 bases to trimming and J lost 0 bases, with 8 bases between them. The CDR3 contains 15 residues. The CDR3 sequence is CASSPGGSSGNTIYF. The DNA for the CDR3 is TGTGCCAGCTCACCAGGGGGGAGCTCTGGAAACACCATATATTTT.

This chain links TRBV6-1 with TRBJ2-1; 8 nucleotides line up with TRBD2. J gave up 10 bases and V 5 bases, and 4 bases lay outside the gene matches. This CDR3 region has 12 residues. Per germline, CDR1 MNHNS and CDR2 SASEGT. The CDR3 is CASSWERGEQFF. For the CDR3, the DNA is TGTGCCAGCAGTTGGGAGCGGGGGGAGCAGTTCTTC.

The chain is built from TRBV28 and TRBJ1-5; no definite D call. The V end lost 4 bases, the J end lost 9 bases, and 10 bases lay between the germline ends. Germline V lookup: CDR1 MDHEN, CDR2 SYDVKM. The CDR3 loop spans 12 amino acids. CDR3 amino acids: CASSSPTLPQHF. The CDR3 nucleotides are TGTGCCAGCAGTTCTCCGACACTGCCCCAGCATTTT.

The chain recombines TRBV18 with TRBJ2-1; 8 bases are shared with TRBD2. This CDR3 comprises 18 residues. Germline loops: CDR1 KGHSH, CDR2 LQKENI. Trimming removed 3 bases from V and 2 bases from J; junction bases left unmatched: 12. CDR3 DNA: TGTGCCAGCTCACCCCGAGTCCCGGGGACTAGGGCCTACAATGAGCAGTTCTTC. Its protein product is CASSPRVPGTRAYNEQFF.

The gene calls are TRBV5-1 and TRBJ2-7; the D gene is possibly TRBD2 (6 bases). Per the germline V gene, CDR1 is SGHRS and CDR2 is YFSETQ. The CDR3 loop spans 14 amino acids. The V and J ends lost 2 bases and 0 bases respectively, with 9 bases between them. The CDR3 loop reads CASSFGGASYEQYF. The CDR3 DNA sequence: TGCGCCAGCAGCTTTGGCGGGGCCTCCTACGAGCAGTACTTC.

This clone showed up just once. The chain has TRBV30 and TRBJ2-1; 8 bases agree with TRBD2. This CDR3 has 15 amino acids. Germline CDR1 reads GTSNPN; CDR2 reads SVGIG (reference sequence). Trimming at V came to 1 base and at J to 7 bases, leaving 9 bases not matched to a gene. The CDR3 loop is CAWSGRAGASNEQFF. CDR3 sequence (DNA): TGTGCCTGGAGTGGTCGAGCGGGGGCTTCAAATGAGCAGTTCTTC.

The rearrangement links TRBV11-2 to TRBJ1-1, with 10 nucleotides matching TRBD1. Germline lookup yields CDR1 SGHAT and CDR2 FQNNGV. With 6 bases clipped from V and 6 bases from J, the junction kept 10 bases outside the gene matches. The CDR3 length is 15 residues. Written as DNA, the CDR3 is TGTGCCAGCAGGCCCATGACAGGGGGCGTCTCTGAAGCTTTCTTT. It translates to CASRPMTGGVSEAFF.

The chain carries TRBV11-2 and TRBJ2-7; 7 bases agree with TRBD1. V shed 4 bases, J shed 1 base, and the junction held 1 base outside the gene matches. This CDR3 contains 13 residues. Germline V CDR1 and CDR2: SGHAT, FQNNGV. CDR3 sequence (DNA): TGTGCCAGCAGCTCGGGACAGTCCTACGAGCAGTACTTC. Translation gives CASSSGQSYEQYF.

This rearrangement joins TRBV5-8 to TRBJ2-1; 9 bases align to TRBD2. The trim removed 2 bases at V and 8 bases at J, leaving 8 bases unmatched. Germline V lookup: CDR1 SGHTS, CDR2 YDEGEE. This CDR3 has 15 residues. The CDR3 spells CASSFLGTSRDEQFF. In DNA form, the CDR3 reads TGTGCCAGCAGCTTTCTCGGGACTAGCAGGGATGAGCAGTTCTTC.

V usage is TRBV19 and J usage is TRBJ2-1; 8 bases are a match to TRBD1. The germline V gene encodes CDR1 LNHDA and CDR2 SQIVND (reference sequence). The CDR3 runs 15 residues. V shed 5 bases, J shed 8 bases, and the junction held 11 bases outside the gene matches. As DNA, the CDR3 is TGTGCCAGTAGTCTTAACAGGGGGTGGCTCGATGAGCAGTTCTTC. Translation gives CASSLNRGWLDEQFF. The complete variable domain, with remaining parts taken from reference TRBV19 and TRBJ2-1, reads DGGITQSPKYLFRKEGQNVTLSCEQNLNHDAMYWYRQDPGQGLRLIYYSQIVNDFQKGDIAEGYSVSREKKESFPLTVTSAQKNPTAFYLCASSLNRGWLDEQFFGPGTRLTVL.

The V call is TRBV27, the J call TRBJ1-1, with D unresolved. Trimming removed 2 bases from V and 4 bases from J, with 8 bases in between. Germline V lookup: CDR1 MNHEY, CDR2 SMNVEV (reference sequence). This CDR3 has 13 residues. The CDR3 protein is CASSLRISTEAFF. DNA of the CDR3: TGTGCCAGCAGTTTACGAATTAGCACTGAAGCTTTCTTT.

The CDR3 sequence is CASTQDTYGYTF. In DNA, the CDR3 is TGTGCCAGCACTCAAGACACCTATGGCTACACCTTC. The chain carries TRBV25-1 and TRBJ1-2; D is ambiguous. The germline V and J ends were trimmed by 7 bases and 4 bases, with 10 bases remaining between them. This CDR3 is built from 12 residues. Germline V gene data show CDR1 as MGHDK and CDR2 as SYGVNS.

This clone appeared a single time. The V gene is TRBV7-2, the J gene TRBJ2-2, with D perhaps TRBD2 (5 bases). CDR3 length: 14 residues. Looked up from germline, CDR1 is SGHTA and CDR2 is FQGNSA. V lost 1 base to trimming and J lost 4 bases, with 7 bases between them. CDR3 in amino acids: CASSLGGGTGELFF. As DNA, the CDR3 is TGTGCCAGCAGCTTAGGAGGAGGCACCGGGGAGCTGTTTTTT.

In this sample, this clone turned up a few times. The V call is TRBV6-4, the J call TRBJ2-5; unclear D gene. Trimming left V 5 bases short and J 4 bases short, with 11 bases between. The germline V gene encodes CDR1 MRHNA and CDR2 SNTAGT. The CDR3 covers 13 residues. CDR3 nucleotides: TGTGCCAGCAGTATGGGTCCGGGAGAGACCCAGTACTTC. Its translation is CASSMGPGETQYF.

The rearrangement joins TRBV7-2 to TRBJ2-1, with D unresolved. The CDR3 extends over 15 amino acids. Germline V lookup: CDR1 SGHTA, CDR2 FQGNSA. Deletions cut 3 bases from V and 3 bases from J, with 12 bases between. The CDR3 DNA follows: TGTGCCAGCAGCTTGGGCTCCCCACTCTACAATGAGCAGTTCTTC. Amino acid sequence: CASSLGSPLYNEQFF.

This clone was observed once. The chain has TRBV7-2 and TRBJ2-3, with D possibly matching TRBD2 (5 bases). Trimming took off 5 bases at V and 2 bases at J, with 26 bases between the two ends. The CDR3 has 19 residues. CDR1 is SGHTA, CDR2 FQGNSA, per germline. DNA for the CDR3: TGTGCCAGCAGCCCCCGGGGTAGGTGGGGTGGAGTAACCACAGATACGCAGTATTTT. This gives the protein CASSPRGRWGGVTTDTQYF.